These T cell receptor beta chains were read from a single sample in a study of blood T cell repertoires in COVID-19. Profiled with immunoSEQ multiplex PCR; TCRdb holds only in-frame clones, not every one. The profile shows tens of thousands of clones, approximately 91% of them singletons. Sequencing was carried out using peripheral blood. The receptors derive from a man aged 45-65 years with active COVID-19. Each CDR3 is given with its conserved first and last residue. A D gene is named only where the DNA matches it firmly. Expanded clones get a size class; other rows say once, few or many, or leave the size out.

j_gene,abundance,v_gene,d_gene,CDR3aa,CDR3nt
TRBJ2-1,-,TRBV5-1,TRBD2,CASSTLAGGYNEQFF,TGCGCCAGCAGCACCCTAGCGGGGGGATACAATGAGCAGTTCTTC
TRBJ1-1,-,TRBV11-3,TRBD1,CASTKDREYTEAFF,TGTGCCAGCACCAAGGACAGGGAGTATACTGAAGCTTTCTTT
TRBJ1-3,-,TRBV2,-,CASSEPRSGNTIYF,TGTGCCAGCAGTGAACCCAGGTCTGGAAACACCATATATTTT
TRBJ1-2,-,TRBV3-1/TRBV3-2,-,CASSKSGGGRYGYTF,TGTGCCAGCAGCAAAAGTGGGGGAGGCCGCTATGGCTACACCTTC
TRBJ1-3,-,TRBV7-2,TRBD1,CASSFGDSPGNTIYF,TGTGCCAGCAGCTTCGGGGACAGTCCTGGAAACACCATATATTTT
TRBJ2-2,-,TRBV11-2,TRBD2,CASSLVAGDNTGELFF,TGTGCCAGCAGCCTAGTAGCGGGAGATAACACCGGGGAGCTGTTTTTT
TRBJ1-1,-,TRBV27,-,CASSFSGMNTEAFF,TGTGCCAGCAGTTTTTCCGGGATGAACACTGAAGCTTTCTTT
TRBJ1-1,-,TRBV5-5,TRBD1,CASSLVGQGGTEAFF,TGTGCCAGCAGCTTGGTAGGGCAGGGGGGCACTGAAGCTTTCTTT
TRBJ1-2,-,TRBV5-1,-,CASSLPAGISNYGYTF,TGCGCCAGCAGCTTGCCCGCGGGGATTTCTAACTATGGCTACACCTTC
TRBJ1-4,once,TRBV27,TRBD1,CASSLSPRQGRRVEKLFF,TGTGCCAGCAGTTTATCCCCCCGACAGGGGCGGAGGGTTGAAAAACTGTTTTTT
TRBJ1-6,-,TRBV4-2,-,CASSQGVRDNSPLHF,TGTGCCAGCAGCCAAGGGGTGCGGGATAATTCACCCCTCCACTTT
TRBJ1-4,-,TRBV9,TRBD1,CASSFEGDRGAKLFF,TGTGCCAGCAGCTTCGAGGGGGACAGGGGCGCAAAACTGTTTTTT
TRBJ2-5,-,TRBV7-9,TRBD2,CASSPGTSGRAETQYF,TGTGCCAGCAGCCCGGGGACTAGCGGGAGGGCAGAGACCCAGTACTTC
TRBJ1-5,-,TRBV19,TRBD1,CASSIEGRGLPSNQPQHF,TGTGCCAGTAGTATAGAGGGCAGGGGGCTACCTAGCAATCAGCCCCAGCATTTT
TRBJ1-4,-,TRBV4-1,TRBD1,CASSQGPGGFLYGKLFF,TGCGCCAGCAGCCAAGGTCCAGGGGGCTTTCTCTATGGAAAACTGTTTTTT
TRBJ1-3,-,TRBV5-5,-,CASSLAAFSRNTIYF,TGTGCCAGCAGCTTGGCCGCCTTTTCCCGGAACACCATATATTTT
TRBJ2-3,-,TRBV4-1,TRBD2,CASSQDPSGADTQYF,TGCGCCAGCAGCCAAGATCCTAGCGGGGCAGATACGCAGTATTTT
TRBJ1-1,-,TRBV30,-,CAWSRGTEAFF,TGTGCCTGGAGTAGGGGGACTGAAGCTTTCTTT
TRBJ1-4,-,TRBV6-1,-,CASSQEGPRANEKLFF,TGTGCCAGCAGTCAAGAGGGGCCTCGGGCTAATGAAAAACTGTTTTTT
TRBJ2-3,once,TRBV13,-,CASSANALATQYF,TGTGCCAGCAGCGCGAACGCACTCGCTACGCAGTATTTT
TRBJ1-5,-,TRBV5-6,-,CASSRPGSNQPQHF,TGTGCCAGCAGCCGGCCGGGGAGCAATCAGCCCCAGCATTTT
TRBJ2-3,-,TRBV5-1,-,CARRTDTQYF,TGCGCCAGGCGTACAGATACGCAGTATTTT
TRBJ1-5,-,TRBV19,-,CASSARGLTGQPQHF,TGTGCCAGTAGTGCCCGTGGGCTCACTGGTCAGCCCCAGCATTTT
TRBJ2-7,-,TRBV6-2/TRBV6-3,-,CASSEPLYRASYEQYF,TGTGCCAGCAGTGAGCCGCTTTATCGAGCTTCCTACGAGCAGTACTTC
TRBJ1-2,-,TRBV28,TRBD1,CASRSGWGQGYTF,TGTGCCAGCAGGTCAGGGTGGGGACAGGGCTACACCTTC
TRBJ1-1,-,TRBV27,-,CASSLQGRRVNTEAFF,TGTGCCAGCAGTTTACAGGGTCGACGGGTGAACACTGAAGCTTTCTTT
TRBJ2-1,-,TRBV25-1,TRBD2,CASSDFSGTSGYEQFF,TGTGCCAGCAGTGACTTCTCCGGGACTAGCGGATACGAGCAGTTCTTC
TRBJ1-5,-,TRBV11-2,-,CASSRSGESNQPQHF,TGTGCCAGCAGTAGATCAGGGGAAAGCAATCAGCCCCAGCATTTT
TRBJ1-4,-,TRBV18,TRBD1,CASSPRTGGDEKLFF,TGTGCCAGCTCACCTAGGACAGGGGGCGATGAAAAACTGTTTTTT
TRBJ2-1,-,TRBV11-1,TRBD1,CASSFGGTGEFNEQFF,TGTGCCAGCAGCTTCGGAGGGACAGGGGAGTTCAATGAGCAGTTCTTC
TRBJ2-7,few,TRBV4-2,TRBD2,CASSQVGQRGGEQYF,TGTGCCAGCAGCCAAGTTGGACAGCGGGGGGGTGAGCAGTACTTC
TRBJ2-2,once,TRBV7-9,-,CASSLNEAGELFF,TGTGCCAGCAGCTTAAATGAGGCCGGGGAGCTGTTTTTT
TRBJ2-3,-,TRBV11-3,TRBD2,CASSLTSGSDTQYF,TGTGCCAGCAGCTTGACTAGCGGGAGCGATACGCAGTATTTT
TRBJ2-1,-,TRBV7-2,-,CASSLRRGNEQFF,TGTGCCAGCAGCTTAAGGCGGGGCAATGAGCAGTTCTTC
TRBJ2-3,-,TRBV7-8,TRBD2,CASSLVRPGLGTDTQYF,TGTGCCAGCAGCTTAGTGCGACCGGGACTAGGCACAGATACGCAGTATTTT
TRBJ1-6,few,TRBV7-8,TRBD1,CASSPRDRVSHNSPLHF,TGTGCCAGCAGCCCCCGGGACAGGGTATCTCATAATTCACCCCTCCACTTT
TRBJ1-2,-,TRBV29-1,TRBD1,CSVWEHRGYGYTF,TGCAGCGTTTGGGAGCACAGGGGATATGGCTACACCTTC
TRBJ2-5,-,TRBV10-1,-,CASSEYGTQQETQYF,TGCGCCAGCAGTGAGTACGGGACTCAGCAAGAGACCCAGTACTTC
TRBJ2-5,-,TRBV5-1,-,CASSLGGGSGVQETQYF,TGCGCCAGCAGCTTGGGGGGAGGCAGTGGCGTCCAAGAGACCCAGTACTTC
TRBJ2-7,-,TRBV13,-,CASSTTRDEQYF,TGTGCCAGCAGCACAACTAGGGACGAGCAGTACTTC
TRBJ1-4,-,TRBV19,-,CASSRQGPANEKLFF,TGTGCCAGTAGCCGCCAGGGGCCGGCTAATGAAAAACTGTTTTTT
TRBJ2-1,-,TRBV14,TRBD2,CASSQYTGGRSGEQFF,TGTGCCAGCAGCCAATACACGGGGGGGCGGTCTGGGGAGCAGTTCTTC
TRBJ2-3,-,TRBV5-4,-,CASSLSGAGTDTQYF,TGTGCCAGCAGCTTATCAGGGGCCGGTACAGATACGCAGTATTTT
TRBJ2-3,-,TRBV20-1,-,CSASRPGTSTDTQYF,TGCAGTGCTAGTCGCCCGGGGACTAGCACAGATACGCAGTATTTT
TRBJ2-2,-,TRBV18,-,CASSQRSLAITGELFF,TGTGCCAGCTCACAGAGGTCGTTGGCCATAACCGGGGAGCTGTTTTTT